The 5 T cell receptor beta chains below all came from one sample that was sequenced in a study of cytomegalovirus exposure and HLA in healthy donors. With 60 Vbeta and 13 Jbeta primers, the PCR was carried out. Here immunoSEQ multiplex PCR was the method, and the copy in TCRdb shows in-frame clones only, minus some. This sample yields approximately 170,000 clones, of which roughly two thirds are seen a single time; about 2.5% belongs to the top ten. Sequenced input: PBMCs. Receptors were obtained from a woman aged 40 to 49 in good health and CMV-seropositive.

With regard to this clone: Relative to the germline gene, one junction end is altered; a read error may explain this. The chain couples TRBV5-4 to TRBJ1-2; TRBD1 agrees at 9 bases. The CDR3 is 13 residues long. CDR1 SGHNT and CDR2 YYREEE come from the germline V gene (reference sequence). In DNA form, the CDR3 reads TGTGCCAGCAGCCGGACAGGGGTTGGTGGCTACCCCTTC. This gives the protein CASSRTGVGGYPF.

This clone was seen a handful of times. The CDR3 spells CASSLAGGPKYEQYF. The CDR3 coding sequence is TGTGCCAGCAGCTTAGCGGGGGGGCCTAAGTACGAGCAGTACTTC. The rearrangement uses TRBV7-2 and TRBJ2-7; perhaps TRBD2 as D (7 bases). V was pared by 0 bases and J by 4 bases, with 13 bases between. CDR3 size: 15 residues. Looked up from germline, CDR1 is SGHTA and CDR2 is FQGNSA.

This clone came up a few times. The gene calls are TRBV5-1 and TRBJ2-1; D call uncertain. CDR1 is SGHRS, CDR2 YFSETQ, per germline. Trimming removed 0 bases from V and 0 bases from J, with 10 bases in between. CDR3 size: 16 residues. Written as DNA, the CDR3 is TGCGCCAGCAGCTTGGCCGGCCCTAGCTCCTACAATGAGCAGTTCTTC. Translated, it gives CASSLAGPSSYNEQFF.

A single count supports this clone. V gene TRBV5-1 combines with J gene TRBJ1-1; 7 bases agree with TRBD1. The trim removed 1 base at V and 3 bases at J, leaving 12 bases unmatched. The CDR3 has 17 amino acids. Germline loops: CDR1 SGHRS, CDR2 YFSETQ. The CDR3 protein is CASSLSPTGIGDTEAFF. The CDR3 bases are TGCGCCAGCAGCTTGTCCCCGACAGGGATAGGAGACACTGAAGCTTTCTTT.

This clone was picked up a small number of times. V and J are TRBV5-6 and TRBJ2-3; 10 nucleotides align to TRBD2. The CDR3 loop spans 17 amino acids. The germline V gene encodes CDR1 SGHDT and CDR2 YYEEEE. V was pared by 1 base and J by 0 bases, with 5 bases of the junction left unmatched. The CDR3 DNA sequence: TGTGCCAGCAGCTTGCGGCTAGCGGGGGCTAGCACAGATACGCAGTATTTT. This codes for CASSLRLAGASTDTQYF.